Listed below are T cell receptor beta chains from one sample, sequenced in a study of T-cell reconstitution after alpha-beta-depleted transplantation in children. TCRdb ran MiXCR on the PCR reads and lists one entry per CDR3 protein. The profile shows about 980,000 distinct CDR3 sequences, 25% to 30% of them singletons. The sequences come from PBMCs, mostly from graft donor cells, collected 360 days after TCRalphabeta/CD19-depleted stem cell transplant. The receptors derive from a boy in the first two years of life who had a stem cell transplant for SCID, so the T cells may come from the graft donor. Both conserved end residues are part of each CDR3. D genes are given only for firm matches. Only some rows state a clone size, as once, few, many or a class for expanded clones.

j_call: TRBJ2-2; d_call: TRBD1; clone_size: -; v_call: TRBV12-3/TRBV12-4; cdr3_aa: CATRTGNTGELFF; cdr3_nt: TGTGCCACCAGGACAGGGAATACCGGGGAGCTGTTTTTT
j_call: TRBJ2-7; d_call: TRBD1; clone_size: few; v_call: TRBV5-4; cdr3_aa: CASSYDRDLYEQYF; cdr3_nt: TGTGCCAGCAGTTACGACAGGGACCTCTACGAGCAGTACTTC
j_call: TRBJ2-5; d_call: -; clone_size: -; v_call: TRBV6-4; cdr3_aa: CAGRTFQETQYF; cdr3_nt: TGTGCCGGACGGACTTTTCAAGAGACCCAGTACTTC
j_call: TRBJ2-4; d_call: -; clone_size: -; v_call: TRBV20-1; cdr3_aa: CSAVKGVIQYF; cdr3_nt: TGCAGTGCTGTTAAAGGTGTCATTCAGTACTTC
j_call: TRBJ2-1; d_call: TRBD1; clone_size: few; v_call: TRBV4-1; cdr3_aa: CASSQWDRVLDEQFF; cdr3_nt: TGCGCCAGCAGCCAATGGGACAGGGTTTTGGATGAGCAGTTCTTC
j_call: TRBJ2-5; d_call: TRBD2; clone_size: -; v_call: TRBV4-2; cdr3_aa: CASSQGARDAGEETQYF; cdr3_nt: TGTGCCAGCAGCCAAGGCGCTCGGGACGCGGGGGAAGAGACCCAGTACTTC
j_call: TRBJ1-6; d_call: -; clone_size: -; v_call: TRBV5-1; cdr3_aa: CASSLGDLMGSPLHF; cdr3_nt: TGCGCCAGCAGCTTGGGAGACTTAATGGGTTCACCCCTCCACTTT
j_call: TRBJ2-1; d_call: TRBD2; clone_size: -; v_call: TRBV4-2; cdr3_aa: CASQLAGGEQFF; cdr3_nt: TGTGCCAGCCAACTAGCGGGGGGGGAGCAGTTCTTC
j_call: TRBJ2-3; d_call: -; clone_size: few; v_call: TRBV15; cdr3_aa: CATSRDGLTQYF; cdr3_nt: TGTGCCACCAGCAGAGATGGTCTTACGCAGTATTTT
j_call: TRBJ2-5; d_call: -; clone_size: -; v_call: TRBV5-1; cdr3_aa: CASSSKDQETQYF; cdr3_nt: TGCGCCAGCAGCTCGAAGGATCAAGAGACCCAGTACTTC
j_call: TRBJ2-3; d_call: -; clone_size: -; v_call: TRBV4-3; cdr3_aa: CASSQVGSARDTQYF; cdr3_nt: TGCGCCAGCAGCCAAGTGGGGTCGGCTCGGGATACGCAGTATTTT
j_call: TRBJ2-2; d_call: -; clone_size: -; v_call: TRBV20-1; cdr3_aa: CSARPGPSTGELFF; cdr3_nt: TGCAGTGCTAGACCGGGACCGAGCACCGGGGAGCTGTTTTTT
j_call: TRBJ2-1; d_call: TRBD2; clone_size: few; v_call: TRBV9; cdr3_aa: CASSFRTSGNLYNEQFF; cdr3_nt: TGTGCCAGCAGCTTCCGGACTAGCGGGAACCTCTACAATGAGCAGTTCTTC
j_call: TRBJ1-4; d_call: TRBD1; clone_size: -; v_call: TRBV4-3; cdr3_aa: CASSQGGQGATNEKLFF; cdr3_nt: TGCGCCAGCAGCCAAGGGGGACAGGGGGCAACTAATGAAAAACTGTTTTTT
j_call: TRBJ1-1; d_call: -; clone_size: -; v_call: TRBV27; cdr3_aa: CASSPMSGSGGPRTEAFF; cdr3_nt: TGTGCCAGCAGTCCTATGTCTGGTAGCGGGGGGCCGAGGACTGAAGCTTTCTTT
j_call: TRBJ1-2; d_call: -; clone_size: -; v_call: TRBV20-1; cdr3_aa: CSARPSRNYGYTF; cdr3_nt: TGCAGTGCTAGACCTTCACGGAACTATGGCTACACCTTC
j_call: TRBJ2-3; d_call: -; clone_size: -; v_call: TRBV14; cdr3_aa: CASSRNRGRTDTQYF; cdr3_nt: TGTGCCAGCAGCCGGAATCGGGGTCGGACAGATACGCAGTATTTT
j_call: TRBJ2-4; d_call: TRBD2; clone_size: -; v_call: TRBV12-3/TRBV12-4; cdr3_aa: CASSSQGLSKNIQYF; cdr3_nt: TGTGCCAGCAGTTCCCAGGGACTATCCAAAAACATTCAGTACTTC
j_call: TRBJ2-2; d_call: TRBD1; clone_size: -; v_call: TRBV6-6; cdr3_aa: CASSRQGAWELFF; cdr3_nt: TGTGCCAGCAGCCGACAGGGGGCCTGGGAGCTGTTTTTT
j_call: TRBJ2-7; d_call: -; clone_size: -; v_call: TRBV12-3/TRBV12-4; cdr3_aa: CASRGDLDYEQYF; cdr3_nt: TGTGCCAGCCGAGGCGACTTAGACTACGAGCAGTACTTC
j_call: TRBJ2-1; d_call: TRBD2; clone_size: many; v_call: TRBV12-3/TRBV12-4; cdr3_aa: CASSLQGGNNEQFF; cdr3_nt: TGCGCCAGCAGCTTGCAGGGAGGGAACAATGAGCAGTTCTTC
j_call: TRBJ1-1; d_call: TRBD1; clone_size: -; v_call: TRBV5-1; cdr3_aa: CASSGQGEAFF; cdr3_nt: TGCGCCAGCAGCGGACAGGGTGAAGCTTTCTTT